This TCR beta chain was identified in a study of cytomegalovirus exposure and HLA in healthy donors. General observations from the study: Across donors, presence/absence analyses took sequencing depth to be roughly uniform.

The CDR3 extends over 17 amino acids. V was trimmed by 0 bases and J by 0 bases, leaving 13 bases between them. Germline assignment: CDR1 SGDLS and CDR2 YYNGEE. The PCR ran on 60 Vbeta and 13 Jbeta primers. The data were produced by immunoSEQ multiplex PCR, yet TCRdb's version contains in-frame clones alone and is incomplete. The sample lists some 61,000 clones, over 75% seen once, with 5% to 8.5% in the top ten. As for this clone: Its antigen remains unknown.

The clonotype comes from a human donor in good health. The rearrangement links TRBV9 to TRBJ1-3; no definite D call. The specimen sequenced was PBMCs. The CDR3 DNA reads as TGTGCCAGCAGCGTAGGTCCACCGGGAAGCTCTGGAAACACCATATATTTT. It translates to CASSVGPPGSSGNTIYF.